This is a list of T cell receptor beta chains from one sample in a study of T cell changes during pregnancy in multiple sclerosis. The method was immunoSEQ multiplex PCR; TCRdb's version includes in-frame clones alone and lacks a portion of them. In the table there are under 70,000 clones, roughly 89% of which are singletons. This sample comprised peripheral blood, obtained after pregnancy. The receptors shown here come from a female donor in good health, enrolled as a control in a pregnancy study. Each CDR3 is given with its conserved first and last residue. Fields, in order: V gene, D gene, J gene, CDR3 length, CDR3 protein. The D gene is left open where the match is weak.

v_gene: TRBV30
d_gene: TRBD2
j_gene: TRBJ2-5
len: 16
CDR3aa: CAWSALTSGGGETQYF

v_gene: TRBV27
d_gene: TRBD2
j_gene: TRBJ2-1
len: 17
CDR3aa: CASSLIVRRGGFYEQFF

v_gene: TRBV7-9
d_gene: NA
j_gene: TRBJ1-3
len: 15
CDR3aa: CASSHSADAGNTIYF

v_gene: TRBV6-4
d_gene: NA
j_gene: TRBJ1-5
len: 14
CDR3aa: CASSELGGLRPQHF

v_gene: TRBV30
d_gene: TRBD1
j_gene: TRBJ1-1
len: 13
CDR3aa: CAWSVTDRGKAFF

v_gene: TRBV15
d_gene: NA
j_gene: TRBJ1-2
len: 17
CDR3aa: CATSRDTLGGGSYGYTF

v_gene: TRBV6-5
d_gene: NA
j_gene: TRBJ1-2
len: 13
CDR3aa: CASSRAGNYGYTF

v_gene: TRBV25-1
d_gene: TRBD1
j_gene: TRBJ1-4
len: 13
CDR3aa: CATRQGANEKLFF

v_gene: TRBV4-3
d_gene: TRBD2
j_gene: TRBJ2-6
len: 20
CDR3aa: CASSQTYSGTSGSGANVLTF

v_gene: TRBV30
d_gene: NA
j_gene: TRBJ1-1
len: 13
CDR3aa: CAWGVQGLTEAFF

v_gene: TRBV30
d_gene: NA
j_gene: TRBJ1-6
len: 15
CDR3aa: CAWSQGMSYNSPLHF

v_gene: TRBV7-9
d_gene: TRBD1
j_gene: TRBJ2-7
len: 14
CDR3aa: CASSPWTGKYEQYF

v_gene: TRBV30
d_gene: TRBD1
j_gene: TRBJ1-1
len: 13
CDR3aa: CAWRDRLNTEAFF

v_gene: TRBV15
d_gene: NA
j_gene: TRBJ1-4
len: 14
CDR3aa: CATSRQGGGEKLFF

v_gene: TRBV5-4
d_gene: NA
j_gene: TRBJ1-1
len: 15
CDR3aa: CASGPVQQTNTEAFF

v_gene: TRBV6-5
d_gene: TRBD1
j_gene: TRBJ1-2
len: 13
CDR3aa: CASSQGAMNGYTF

v_gene: TRBV2
d_gene: NA
j_gene: TRBJ1-2
len: 14
CDR3aa: CASSPLTANYGYTF

v_gene: TRBV9
d_gene: TRBD2
j_gene: TRBJ2-1
len: 15
CDR3aa: CASSGGTREYNEQFF

v_gene: TRBV30
d_gene: TRBD1
j_gene: TRBJ1-6
len: 12
CDR3aa: CASQGAWSPLHF

v_gene: TRBV5-8
d_gene: TRBD1
j_gene: TRBJ1-2
len: 14
CDR3aa: CASSPILGQDGYTF

v_gene: TRBV18
d_gene: TRBD1
j_gene: TRBJ2-7
len: 15
CDR3aa: CASSPGTGGSYEQYF

v_gene: TRBV7-2
d_gene: NA
j_gene: TRBJ1-2
len: 14
CDR3aa: CASSLDRGWSGYTF

v_gene: TRBV6-6
d_gene: NA
j_gene: TRBJ1-2
len: 14
CDR3aa: CASSGGDVVYGYTF

v_gene: TRBV7-9
d_gene: NA
j_gene: TRBJ1-2
len: 13
CDR3aa: CASSYGQRYGYTF

v_gene: TRBV29-1
d_gene: NA
j_gene: TRBJ1-1
len: 11
CDR3aa: CSVAGLTEAFF

v_gene: TRBV5-6
d_gene: NA
j_gene: TRBJ2-1
len: 14
CDR3aa: CASSTVDRANEQFF

v_gene: TRBV7-2
d_gene: TRBD1
j_gene: TRBJ1-1
len: 15
CDR3aa: CASSFTGTENTEAFF

v_gene: TRBV5-1
d_gene: NA
j_gene: TRBJ2-1
len: 16
CDR3aa: CASSLKGVSSYNEQFF

v_gene: TRBV5-1
d_gene: NA
j_gene: TRBJ1-5
len: 16
CDR3aa: CASSLLFVTDNQPQHF